This T cell receptor (beta chain) comes out of a study of tumor-infiltrating lymphocytes in primary liver carcinoma (dated by TCRdb to the late 2010s). Turning to the overall study: Four or five patients with histopathologically diagnosed primary liver carcinoma underwent surgical resection in China between 2015 and March 2016. Reproducibility between technical replicate repertoires was high, with correlation coefficients above 0.95 and mean shared-clone rates about 0.91. Tumors of the five patients were stage T1-T3 N0M0 with maximum diameters of roughly 4 to 11 cm. For each liver tumor, the study sampled five regions along with adjacent normal tissue and blood, and applied TCRbeta repertoire sequencing, expression microarrays and whole-exome sequencing. A total of roughly 35 specimens from 5 patients went through TCRbeta repertoire sequencing, namely 25 tumor regions, 5 adjacent noncancerous liver tissues and 5 peripheral blood samples. Of the five patients (three men and two women, aged 30 to 69 years), four had hepatocellular carcinoma and one had combined HCC and intrahepatic cholangiocarcinoma. Each sample produced about 3.5 to 8 million productive TCRbeta reads, and read depth showed no significant difference between tissue types.

Overall study results and their limits: Only the TCR beta chain was sequenced, so true repertoire diversity is likely underestimated because unpaired alpha chains were not captured. Compared with blood, tumors had a significantly larger share of the repertoire taken up by the top 250 clones (p = 0.039). Only 4 or 5 patients were included in the study, and the authors note that the findings should be validated in a larger study. Repertoire overlap was higher between tumor regions (mean about 36%) than tumor-adjacent (approximately 17%) or tumor-blood (roughly 14%) pairs, consistent with antigen-driven expansion. Bulk unsorted samples precluded comparing CD4+ and CD8+ T cell repertoires.

Using a constant-region primer and ProtoScript II reverse transcriptase, TCRbeta-specific cDNA was reverse-transcribed from roughly 500 ng total RNA. The TCRbeta libraries were prepared through three rounds of nested multiplex PCR following a slightly modified ARM-PCR procedure. The first two PCR rounds used multiplex TRBV1-TRBV30 forward primers with a Cbeta reverse primer, each for approximately 11 cycles. Sample barcodes and Illumina adapters were attached in a final 25-cycle PCR using Deep VentR polymerase. Before sequencing, amplicons of 200-500 bp were purified from gel using a QIAquick gel extraction kit. An Illumina HiSeq 2500 was used to sequence the TCRbeta amplicons, generating 250-bp paired-end reads. The authors' pipeline ran thus. To recover full CDR3 sequences, reads were quality-trimmed using Trimmomatic v0.33 and paired reads were then merged using FLASH v1.2.11. V, D and J germline segments were assigned to the rearranged TCRbeta sequences by MiGEC v1.2.1b. Clonotype statistics and Shannon-Wiener diversity indices were calculated with VDJtools v1.0.0. Except for diversity analysis, only the 250 most abundant clonotypes of each sample were used in subsequent analyses to reduce sampling bias. TCRdb trimmed public reads at Q25 via fastp, called clones via MiXCR and kept in-frame beta chains. For every CDR3 protein sequence, its rows merge into one entry that carries the most common genes and DNA. TCRdb, rather than the study authors, made the V and J calls. This sample is represented by about 320,000 distinct CDR3 sequences; 50% to 75% of them were singletons. In total, the top ten clones hold approximately 15% of the sample.

This clonotype was counted ten times or more. No cognate antigen has been identified for it. Base-call qualities are not available, and no considerably larger clone is one nucleotide away. Taken from the germline V gene, the CDR1 and CDR2 loops are SGHAT and FQNNGV. V is trimmed back by 3 bases and J by 5 bases, and the junction contains 7 bases that no gene match accounts for. Spanning cysteine to phenylalanine, the CDR3 consists of 14 amino acids. Only the CDR3 portion is preserved as DNA: 42 bases, with reading frame beginning at the first base. Blood RNA was extracted from unsorted whole blood using TRIzol reagent, and germline DNA was obtained with the DNeasy Blood & Tissue kit. Chronic HBV infection was present in the patients, and the patients were treatment-naive at sampling. Before surgery, about 4 milliliters of peripheral blood were collected into K2EDTA tubes.

This sequence originates from a woman aged 25 to 39 with primary liver carcinoma and hepatitis B virus infection. The chain was built from TRBV11-2 and TRBJ2-7, with 7 bases matching TRBD1. The specimen was peripheral blood. CDR3 loop: CASSFADRVDEQYF. The DNA sequence is as follows: TGTGCCAGCAGCTTCGCCGACAGGGTCGACGAGCAGTACTTC.